One TCR beta chain is described in this entry. Only a few counts were recorded for this clone. The antigen it binds to is not known. Base-call qualities are not available, and no considerably larger clone is one nucleotide away. The method was the immunoSEQ multiplex PCR assay. Sourced from immuneACCESS, this table was stored by TCRdb with only in-frame sequences that have V and J called. A share of the clones is absent; for the studies checked, an unresolved V gene accounts for under half, and the remainder has no known explanation. Across this sample there are 30,000 to 45,000 clones, with around 94% seen only once. The ten largest account for 1.2% of the sample. These data come from a study of T cell changes during pregnancy in multiple sclerosis (dated by TCRdb to the late 2010s). About the full investigation: Changes in the T cell repertoire over the course of pregnancy were examined in this study in women with multiple sclerosis.

The source is a female donor with multiple sclerosis, enrolled in a pregnancy study. Material for sequencing was PBMCs (not recorded whether the cells were cultured).

The CDR3 corresponds to CASSGTGYEQYF. In nucleotide form, the sequence is TGTGCCAGCAGCGGGACAGGGTATGAGCAGTACTTC. The chain joins TRBV7-9 to TRBJ2-7; 9 bases in the junction line up with TRBD1. The junction shows trimming of 5 bases on V and 7 bases on J, and the gene matches do not reach 3 bases of it. CDR1 and CDR2 are drawn from the germline V gene (reference sequence): SEHNR, FQNEAQ. The CDR3 runs 12 amino acids, cysteine and phenylalanine included. The retained sequence is limited to the CDR3, 36 bases, with the frame set at the first base. Outside the CDR3, residues come from the reference TRBV7-9 and TRBJ2-7 proteins, so the full variable domain is: DTGVSQNPRHKITKRGQNVTFRCDPISEHNRLYWYRQTLGQGPEFLTYFQNEAQLEKSRLLSDRFSAERPKGSFSTLEIQRTEQGDSAMYLCASSGTGYEQYFGPGTRLTVT.